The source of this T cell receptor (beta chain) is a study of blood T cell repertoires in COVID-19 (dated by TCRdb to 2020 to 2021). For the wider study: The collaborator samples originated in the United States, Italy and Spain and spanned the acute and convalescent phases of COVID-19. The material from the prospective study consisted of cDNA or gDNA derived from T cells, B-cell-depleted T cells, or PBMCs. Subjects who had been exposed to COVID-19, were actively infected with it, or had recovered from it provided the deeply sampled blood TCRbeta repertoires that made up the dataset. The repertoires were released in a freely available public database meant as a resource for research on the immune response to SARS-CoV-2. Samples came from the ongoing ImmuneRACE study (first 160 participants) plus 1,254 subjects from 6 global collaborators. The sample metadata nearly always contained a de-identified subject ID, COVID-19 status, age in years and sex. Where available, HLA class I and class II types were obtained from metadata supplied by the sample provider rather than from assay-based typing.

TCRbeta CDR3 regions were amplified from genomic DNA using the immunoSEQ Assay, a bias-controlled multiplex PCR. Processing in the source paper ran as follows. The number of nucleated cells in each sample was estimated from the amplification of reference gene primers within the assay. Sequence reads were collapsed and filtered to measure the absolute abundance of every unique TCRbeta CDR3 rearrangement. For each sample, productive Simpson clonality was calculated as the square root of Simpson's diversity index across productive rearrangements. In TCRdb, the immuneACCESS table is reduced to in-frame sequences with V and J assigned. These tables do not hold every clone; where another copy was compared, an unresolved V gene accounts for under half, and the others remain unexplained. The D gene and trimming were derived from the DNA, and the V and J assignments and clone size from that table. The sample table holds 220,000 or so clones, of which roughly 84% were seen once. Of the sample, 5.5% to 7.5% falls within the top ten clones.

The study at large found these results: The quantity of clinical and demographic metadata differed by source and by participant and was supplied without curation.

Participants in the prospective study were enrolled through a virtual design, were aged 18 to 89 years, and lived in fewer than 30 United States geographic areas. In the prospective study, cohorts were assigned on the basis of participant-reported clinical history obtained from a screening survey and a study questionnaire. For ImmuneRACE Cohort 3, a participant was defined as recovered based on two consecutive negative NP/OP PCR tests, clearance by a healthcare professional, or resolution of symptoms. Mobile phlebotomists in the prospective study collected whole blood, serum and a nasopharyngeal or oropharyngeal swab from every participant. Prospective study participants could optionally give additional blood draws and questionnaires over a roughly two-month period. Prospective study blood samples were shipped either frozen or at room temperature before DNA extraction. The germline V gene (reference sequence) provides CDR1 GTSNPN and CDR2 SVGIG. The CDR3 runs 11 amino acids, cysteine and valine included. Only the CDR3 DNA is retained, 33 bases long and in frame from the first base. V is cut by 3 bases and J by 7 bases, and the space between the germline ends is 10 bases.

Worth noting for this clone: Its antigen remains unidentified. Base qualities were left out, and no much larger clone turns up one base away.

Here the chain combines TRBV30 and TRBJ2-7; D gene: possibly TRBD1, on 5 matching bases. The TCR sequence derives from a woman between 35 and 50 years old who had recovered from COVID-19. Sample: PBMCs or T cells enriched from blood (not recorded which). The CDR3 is CAWSRAGEQYV. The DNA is TGTGCCTGGAGCAGGGCTGGGGAGCAGTACGTC.